The following is a T cell receptor beta chain sequence with its context. The data were taken from a study of blood T cell repertoires in COVID-19. Study-level background: The cDNA or gDNA used as material had been derived from T cells, B-cell-depleted T cells, or PBMCs.

In the original workflow: Reference gene primer amplification gave estimated nucleated cell counts. TCRdb's table, derived via immunoSEQ multiplex PCR, lists solely in-frame clones and lacks some. Clonal size and the V and J genes are those of that table, whereas D and trimming came from the DNA. The repertoire has 160,000 or so clones, about 83% of them found once; the top ten carry 13%. The sequence came from an older man who had recovered from COVID-19. The sequenced sample consisted of peripheral blood.

CDR3 sequence (DNA): TGTGCCATCAGTGAGGGGACTAGCGTCGCCGGGGAGCTGTTTTTT. This encodes CAISEGTSVAGELFF. The chain employs TRBV10-3 and TRBJ2-2; TRBD2 matches at 10 bases. The junction had 3 bases not matched to a gene; V was cut back by 2 bases and J by 6 bases. CDR1 and CDR2 (germline): ENHRY, SYGVKD. This CDR3 spans 15 amino acids.